This TCR beta chain was captured in a study of blood T cell repertoires in COVID-19. V lost 4 bases to trimming and J lost 4 bases, with 12 bases between them. Looked up from germline, CDR1 is LGHDT and CDR2 is YNNKEL (reference sequence). This CDR3 comprises 14 residues. Authors' methods: Amplifying reference gene primers gave estimates of nucleated cell counts. The repertoire was sequenced with immunoSEQ multiplex PCR; TCRdb's copy has only in-frame clones and lacks some. Clone size and V and J calls were adopted from that table, with D and trimming inferred from the DNA. The table records hundreds of thousands of clones, approximately 85% of them present only once.

The rearrangement uses TRBV3-1 (or the pseudogene TRBV3-2) and TRBJ2-3; D is undetermined. Sequenced input: PBMCs or T cells enriched from blood (not recorded which). The TCR was taken from a woman in her 30s who had recovered from COVID-19. CDR3 amino acids: CASSRSGFADTQYF. The CDR3 DNA follows: TGTGCCAGCAGCCGCTCAGGATTCGCAGATACGCAGTATTTT.